The clone carrying this T cell receptor beta chain was picked up a small number of times. Its antigen is currently unknown. Other DNA sequences in this sample translate to the same CDR3. Sequenced material consisted of expressed TCRB transcripts (all of the isolated RNA was reverse transcribed). Sequencing of naive, central memory and regulatory T cell samples gave an average of about 3.57 million reads. Data came from immunoSEQ multiplex PCR; TCRdb stores just in-frame clones and leaves some out. The data hold hundreds of thousands of clones, with over 13% observed a single time. The data originate from a study of beta chain features in type 1 diabetes. Sorted cells reached over 95% purity in every population. Study-wide findings and caveats: There was a moderate but significant shortening of TCRB CDR3s in all four CD4+ subsets of Type 1 diabetes patients. Whatever favoring of shorter templates PCR might show would apply equally to patients and controls.

CDR3 size: 10 residues. Per germline, CDR1 MDHEN and CDR2 SYDVKM. V lost 6 bases to trimming and J lost 3 bases, with 3 bases between them. The TCR comes from a man younger than 35 with type 1 diabetes. V and J are TRBV28 and TRBJ2-7; no firm D call. Specimen: naive CD4+ T cells from blood. The CDR3 reads CASSLYEQYF. The CDR3 nucleotides read TGTGCCAGCAGCCTCTACGAGCAGTACTTC.